A selection of T cell receptor beta chains follows, all from one sample in a study of molecular identifiers for immune sequencing clone quantification. TCRdb independently ran MiXCR on the PCR reads; one entry per CDR3 protein. The table has some 650,000 distinct CDR3 sequences, less than 20% seen once; the top ten hold 0.85%. Sequenced input: naive CD8+ T cells from blood, with Jurkat cell RNA spiked in. These receptors were taken from a human donor in good health. Some libraries in this study had Jurkat cell RNA spiked in. Both conserved end residues are part of each CDR3. The D gene is left open where the match is weak. Size values are once, few and many counts, or a class for expanded clones, and some rows have none.

V,J,D,length,size,CDR3,DNA
TRBV7-2,TRBJ2-2,-,16,many,CASSSWVAGGTGELFF,TGTGCCAGCAGCTCGTGGGTCGCCGGAGGCACCGGGGAGCTGTTTTTT
TRBV6-5,TRBJ1-1,-,14,many,CASSLDRRGAEAFF,TGTGCCAGCAGCCTCGACAGGAGAGGAGCTGAAGCTTTCTTT
TRBV4-1,TRBJ1-4,-,17,many,CASSHEGVERTNEKLFF,TGCGCCAGCAGCCACGAAGGGGTTGAACGGACTAATGAAAAACTGTTTTTT
TRBV6-2/TRBV6-3,TRBJ1-5,TRBD1,15,many,CASRSGQGVWQPQHF,TGTGCCAGCAGATCGGGACAGGGGGTATGGCAGCCCCAGCATTTT
TRBV7-9,TRBJ1-2,TRBD1,16,-,CASSLEAGGIDYGYTF,TGTGCCAGCAGCTTAGAGGCAGGGGGCATTGACTATGGCTACACCTTC
TRBV5-8,TRBJ2-2,-,14,many,CASRPQIPRGELFF,TGTGCCAGCAGACCACAGATCCCCCGCGGGGAGCTGTTTTTT
TRBV6-1,TRBJ2-6,TRBD1,15,many,CASTAQGAGANVLTF,TGTGCCAGCACTGCACAGGGGGCTGGGGCCAACGTCCTGACTTTC
TRBV5-6,TRBJ2-1,-,13,-,CASSLPSYNEQFF,TGTGCCAGCAGCTTACCCTCCTACAATGAGCAGTTCTTC
TRBV9,TRBJ2-2,-,17,-,CASSGDPGGGNTGELFF,TGTGCCAGCAGCGGAGACCCGGGAGGGGGCAACACCGGGGAGCTGTTTTTT
TRBV27,TRBJ1-1,-,14,-,CASGLRGATGEAFF,TGTGCCAGCGGTTTAAGGGGGGCCACAGGGGAAGCTTTCTTT
TRBV6-5,TRBJ1-3,-,14,many,CASSYGSGSDTIYF,TGTGCCAGCAGTTACGGCAGCGGGAGCGACACCATATATTTT
TRBV13,TRBJ1-1,TRBD1,15,many,CASSFGQGGNFEAFF,TGTGCCAGCAGCTTCGGACAGGGAGGAAATTTTGAAGCTTTCTTT
TRBV18,TRBJ2-5,-,14,many,CASSPPNSQETQYF,TGTGCCAGCTCACCACCGAACAGCCAAGAGACCCAGTACTTC
TRBV5-4,TRBJ2-7,TRBD1,15,-,CASSEGTGGSYEQYF,TGTGCCAGCAGCGAAGGGACAGGGGGTTCGTACGAGCAGTACTTC
TRBV24-1,TRBJ1-5,TRBD1,13,many,CATGQGANQPQHF,TGTGCCACCGGACAGGGGGCAAATCAGCCCCAGCATTTT
TRBV13,TRBJ2-7,TRBD1,15,many,CASSPPGQGSHEQYF,TGTGCCAGCAGCCCTCCGGGACAGGGGTCCCACGAGCAGTACTTC
TRBV19,TRBJ2-2,-,13,many,CATYQVGTGELFF,TGTGCCACCTATCAGGTGGGGACCGGGGAGCTGTTTTTT
TRBV4-2,TRBJ2-5,-,14,many,CASSPSATRETQYF,TGTGCCAGCAGCCCTTCGGCCACCCGAGAGACCCAGTACTTC
TRBV6-5,TRBJ2-7,-,16,many,CASSYSYGQQTYEQYF,TGTGCCAGCAGTTACTCTTACGGACAGCAAACCTACGAGCAGTACTTC
TRBV4-1,TRBJ2-7,-,15,many,CASSSTSGVGYEQYF,TGCGCCAGCAGCTCCACCAGCGGAGTGGGGTACGAGCAGTACTTC
TRBV29-1,TRBJ2-7,-,13,many,CSVEWSAGYEQYF,TGCAGCGTTGAATGGTCTGCGGGGTACGAGCAGTACTTC
TRBV27,TRBJ2-3,TRBD1,17,many,CASSLSWTGASTDTQYF,TGTGCCAGCAGTTTATCTTGGACAGGGGCTAGCACAGATACGCAGTATTTT
TRBV27,TRBJ2-5,-,13,many,CASSLGFKETQYF,TGTGCCAGCAGTTTAGGGTTCAAAGAGACCCAGTACTTC
TRBV9,TRBJ1-6,-,15,few,CASSLTAWPQSPIHF,TGTGCCAGCAGCTTGACAGCCTGGCCCCAGTCACCAATCCACTTT
TRBV9,TRBJ1-1,-,16,few,CASSPQGGGENTEAFF,TGTGCCAGCAGCCCTCAAGGGGGGGGGGAGAACACTGAAGCTTTCTTT
TRBV4-3,TRBJ2-3,-,19,many,CASSQDWSTAGHLTDTQYF,TGCGCCAGCAGCCAAGATTGGAGTACTGCGGGACATCTCACAGATACGCAGTATTTT
TRBV5-1,TRBJ2-7,-,15,few,CASSPTAGRSYEQYF,TGCGCCAGCAGCCCCACTGCAGGGAGATCCTACGAGCAGTACTTC
TRBV20-1,TRBJ2-5,TRBD1,14,once,CSAQYRGWQETQYF,TGCAGTGCCCAATACAGGGGTTGGCAAGAGACCCAGTACTTC
TRBV5-3,TRBJ1-4,TRBD1,15,-,CASSLDRRGNEKLFF,TGTGCCAGCAGCTTGGACAGGCGGGGTAATGAAAAACTGTTTTTT
TRBV6-6,TRBJ2-7,-,13,-,CASRGDKKDEQYF,TGTGCCAGCAGGGGGGACAAAAAGGACGAGCAGTACTTC
TRBV9,TRBJ2-5,-,18,few,CASSVGAGDWSRQETQYF,TGTGCCAGCAGCGTAGGGGCAGGTGATTGGAGTCGACAAGAGACCCAGTACTTC
TRBV6-2/TRBV6-3,TRBJ2-3,-,18,few,CASSYTAFGGTSTDAQYF,TGTGCCAGCAGTTACACCGCCTTCGGCGGTACTAGCACAGATGCGCAGTATTTT
TRBV6-6,TRBJ1-2,-,14,many,CASLGHRIIDGYTF,TGTGCCAGCCTGGGACACCGGATTATAGATGGCTACACCTTC
TRBV19,TRBJ2-1,-,14,-,CASSITGYNNEQFF,TGTGCCAGTAGTATTACAGGGTATAACAATGAGCAGTTCTTC
TRBV5-1,TRBJ2-7,-,12,many,CASSFDRPEQYF,TGCGCCAGCAGCTTCGACAGACCCGAGCAGTACTTC
TRBV20-1,TRBJ1-3,-,13,many,CSARILSGNTIYF,TGCAGTGCTCGGATCCTCTCTGGAAACACCATATATTTT
TRBV5-6,TRBJ2-1,-,13,many,CASRGTGLREQFF,TGTGCCAGCAGAGGGACTGGACTTAGGGAGCAGTTCTTC
TRBV30,TRBJ1-4,-,13,few,CAWRQGHNEKLFF,TGTGCCTGGAGACAGGGCCATAATGAAAAACTGTTTTTT
TRBV11-2,TRBJ2-7,TRBD1,15,-,CASSLAQGNSYEQYF,TGTGCCAGCAGCCTAGCACAGGGGAACTCCTACGAGCAGTACTTC
TRBV6-6,TRBJ2-2,TRBD2,13,-,CAGGGVNTGELFF,TGTGCCGGCGGGGGGGTGAACACCGGGGAGCTGTTTTTT
TRBV25-1,TRBJ2-7,-,16,many,CASTRTGGEHSYEQYF,TGTGCCAGCACTAGAACTGGAGGGGAGCACTCCTACGAGCAGTACTTC
TRBV24-1,TRBJ2-2,-,15,few,CATSDTRDYTGELFF,TGTGCCACCAGTGATACCCGGGACTACACCGGGGAGCTGTTTTTT
TRBV18,TRBJ2-1,-,16,few,CASSPPTQGAYNEQFF,TGTGCCAGCTCACCACCGACACAGGGAGCCTACAATGAGCAGTTCTTC
TRBV27,TRBJ2-7,-,13,few,CASGGLTPYEQYF,TGTGCCAGCGGGGGACTGACCCCCTACGAGCAGTACTTC
TRBV11-1,TRBJ1-1,-,13,-,CASSSPAGSEAFF,TGTGCCAGCAGCTCCCCCGCGGGTAGTGAAGCTTTCTTT
TRBV20-1,TRBJ2-7,-,13,many,CSARDISSYEQYF,TGCAGTGCGAGAGACATCAGCTCCTACGAGCAGTACTTC
TRBV9,TRBJ2-3,-,13,few,CASSVYGTDTQYF,TGTGCCAGCAGCGTATACGGCACAGATACGCAGTATTTT
TRBV28,TRBJ1-5,-,17,few,CASSLLRQETLNQPQHF,TGTGCCAGCAGTTTGCTCCGACAGGAAACACTTAATCAGCCCCAGCATTTT
TRBV28,TRBJ2-5,-,12,many,CATREGRQTQYF,TGTGCCACCCGGGAAGGGCGGCAGACCCAGTACTTC
TRBV20-1,TRBJ2-3,-,14,many,CSAYGLARGDTQYF,TGCAGTGCTTATGGACTCGCCAGGGGAGATACGCAGTATTTT
TRBV4-3,TRBJ1-5,-,15,many,CASSPGAGYNQPQHF,TGCGCCAGCAGCCCTGGGGCAGGATACAATCAGCCCCAGCATTTT